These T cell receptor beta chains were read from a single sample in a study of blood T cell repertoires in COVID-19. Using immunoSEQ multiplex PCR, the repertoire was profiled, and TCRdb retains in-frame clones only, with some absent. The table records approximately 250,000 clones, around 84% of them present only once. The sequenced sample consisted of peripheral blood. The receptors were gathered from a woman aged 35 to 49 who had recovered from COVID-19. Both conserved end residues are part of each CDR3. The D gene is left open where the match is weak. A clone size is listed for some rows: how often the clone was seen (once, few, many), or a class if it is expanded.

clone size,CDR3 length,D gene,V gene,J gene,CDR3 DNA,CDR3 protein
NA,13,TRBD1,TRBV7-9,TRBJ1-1,TGTGCCAGCAGCTTAAGACAGGGGACTGAAGCTTTCTTT,CASSLRQGTEAFF
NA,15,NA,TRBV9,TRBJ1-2,TGTGCCAGCAGCGTAGGGCAGGGATTCTATTATGGCTACACCTTC,CASSVGQGFYYGYTF
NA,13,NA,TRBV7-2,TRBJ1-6,TGTGCCAGCAGCCAGGATTATAATTCACCCCTCCACTTT,CASSQDYNSPLHF
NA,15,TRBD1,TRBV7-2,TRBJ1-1,TGTGCCAGCAGCTTAGAGGGGGCCCTGAACACTGAAGCTTTCTTT,CASSLEGALNTEAFF
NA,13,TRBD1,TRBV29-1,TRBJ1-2,TGCAGCGTTGAAAAGGCAGGGGGTAGGGGCTACACCTTC,CSVEKAGGRGYTF
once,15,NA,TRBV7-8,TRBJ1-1,TGTGCCAGCAGCTTAATCAGCCAGGGCGAGACTGAAGCTTTCTTT,CASSLISQGETEAFF
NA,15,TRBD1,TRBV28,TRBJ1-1,TGTGCCAGCAGTCCGGGACAGGGGGCGAACACTGAAGCTTTCTTT,CASSPGQGANTEAFF
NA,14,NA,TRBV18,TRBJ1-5,TGTGCCAGCTCACGTCAGGGTGGCAATCAGCCCCAGCATTTT,CASSRQGGNQPQHF
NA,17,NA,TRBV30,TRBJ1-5,TGTGCCTGGAGTGAGGCCAGGGCTTTAGGGTTAGGTCAGCCCCAGCATTTT,CAWSEARALGLGQPQHF
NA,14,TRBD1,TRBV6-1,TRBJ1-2,TGTGCCAGCAGTGAACAAGAGGAGGGGGCGCGGGACGAGTTC,CASSEQEEGARDEF
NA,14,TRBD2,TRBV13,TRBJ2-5,TGTGCCAGCAGCTATGGACTAGCGCAAGAGACCCAGTACTTC,CASSYGLAQETQYF
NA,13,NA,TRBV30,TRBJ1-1,TGTGCCTGGAGTTTCCCGAAGGGGACTGAAGCTTTCTTT,CAWSFPKGTEAFF
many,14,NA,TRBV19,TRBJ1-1,TGTGCCACCTCTCTGGGGGCCTTGAACACTGAAGCTTTCTTT,CATSLGALNTEAFF
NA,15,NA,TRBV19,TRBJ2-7,TGTGCCAGTAGTATATCGTTTGCGGGGCTCTACGAGCAGTACTTC,CASSISFAGLYEQYF
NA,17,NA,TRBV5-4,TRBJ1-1,TGTGCCAGCAGCTTGGCGGTGGTTGCGGGGAGTGACACTGAAGCTTTCTTT,CASSLAVVAGSDTEAFF
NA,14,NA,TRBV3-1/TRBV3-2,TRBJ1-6,TGTGCCAGCAGCCAAGTGGGGAGGGAATCACCCCTCCACTTT,CASSQVGRESPLHF